Each of the 27 T cell receptor beta chains below was sequenced from the same sample in a study of beta chain features in type 1 diabetes. The entirety of the isolated RNA underwent reverse transcription, so expressed TCRB transcripts were sequenced. Measured with immunoSEQ multiplex PCR; TCRdb has only the in-frame clones, and not every one. Among 400,000 to 450,000 clones, more than 11% were seen once, and the ten largest hold 0.035% to 0.04%. Source material: naive CD4+ T cells from blood. These receptors were collected from a young man in good health.

The chain recombines TRBV5-6 with TRBJ1-2; 7 nucleotides line up with TRBD1. Germline V CDR1 and CDR2: SGHDT, YYEEEE. The CDR3 is 14 amino acids. After removal of 0 bases from V and 8 bases from J, the junction contained 7 bases not matched to a gene. CDR3 loop: CASSLGQGPGGYTF. CDR3 nucleotide sequence: TGTGCCAGCAGCTTGGGACAGGGCCCGGGCGGCTACACCTTC. Filled out from reference TRBV5-6 and TRBJ1-2, the complete variable domain reads DAGVTQSPTHLIKTRGQQVTLRCSPKSGHDTVSWYQQALGQGPQFIFQYYEEEERQRGNFPDRFSGHQFPNYSSELNVNALLLGDSALYLCASSLGQGPGGYTFGSGTRLTVV.

This clone has just a few counts. The chain couples TRBV7-2 to TRBJ1-2; D uncertain. V was shortened by 7 bases and J by 7 bases, with 25 bases between the two germline ends. Germline V CDR1 and CDR2: SGHTA, FQGNSA. This CDR3 is built from 16 residues. CDR3 bases: TGTGCCAGCAATGTTGGCAGCTCCGAGGCCCGAGCTGGCTACACCTTC. Translating gives CASNVGSSEARAGYTF.

The sample holds a few counts of this clone. V usage is TRBV7-2 and J usage is TRBJ2-1, with unresolved D. CDR1 SGHTA and CDR2 FQGNSA come from the germline V gene. The CDR3 consists of 15 residues. V was cut by 8 bases and J by 4 bases, with 18 bases left in between. As DNA, the CDR3 is TGTGCCAGCGGCCTTGAGCTACCGAAATACAATGAGCAGTTCTTC. Its protein product is CASGLELPKYNEQFF.

This chain connects TRBV5-1 to TRBJ2-5, with D possibly matching TRBD2 (5 bases). Trimming took 4 bases from V and 5 from J, leaving 12 bases between them. The germline V gene has CDR1 SGHRS and CDR2 YFSETQ. This CDR3 spans 13 amino acids. DNA of the CDR3: TGCGCCAGCAGCGCGGACCAGCGGGAGACCCAGTACTTC. Encoded protein: CASSADQRETQYF.

This clone occurred a few times. V and J are TRBV5-1 and TRBJ2-7; no clear D. Germline V lookup: CDR1 SGHRS, CDR2 YFSETQ. V was pared by 0 bases and J by 1 base, with 8 bases between. The CDR3 extends over 14 amino acids. In DNA, the CDR3 is TGCGCCAGCAGCTTGGTTCTGGGTTCCTACGAGCAGTACGTC. Translated: CASSLVLGSYEQYV.

This clone turned up a few times. The V gene is TRBV30, the J gene TRBJ1-3, with 7 bases fitting TRBD1. The germline CDR1 and CDR2 sequences are GTSNPN and SVGIG (reference sequence). Losses at the gene ends were 5 bases for V and 1 base for J; bases not matched to a gene: 2. This CDR3 is built from 13 residues. The CDR3 DNA sequence: TGTGCCTGGGGGGGACAGTCTGGAAACACCATATATTTT. It translates to CAWGGQSGNTIYF.

This clone has only a few counts. CDR3 sequence (DNA): TGTGCCAGCAGTTCAATAAGGGGGCAGAACACCGGGGAGCTGTTTTTT. Translating it yields CASSSIRGQNTGELFF. The V and J genes are TRBV7-9 and TRBJ2-2; 7 positions match TRBD1. This CDR3 is 16 amino acids long. Germline V lookup: CDR1 SEHNR, CDR2 FQNEAQ (reference sequence). Germline trimming cut 6 bases from V and 1 base from J; bases unmatched to any gene: 8.

The chain employs TRBV7-9 and TRBJ1-2; D uncertain. Germline CDR1 SEHNR, CDR2 FQNEAQ (reference sequence). The V end lost 2 bases, the J end lost 9 bases, and 10 bases lay between the germline ends. The CDR3 sequence is 12 residues long. CDR3 sequence reads: CASSLNRDRYTF. The CDR3 DNA reads as TGTGCCAGCAGCTTAAATAGGGATCGCTACACCTTC. Full variable domain (outside the CDR3, taken from reference TRBV7-9 and TRBJ1-2): DTGVSQNPRHKITKRGQNVTFRCDPISEHNRLYWYRQTLGQGPEFLTYFQNEAQLEKSRLLSDRFSAERPKGSFSTLEIQRTEQGDSAMYLCASSLNRDRYTFGSGTRLTVV.

The chain joins TRBV30 to TRBJ2-2; 9 nucleotides match TRBD2. From germline, CDR1 is GTSNPN and CDR2 SVGIG (reference sequence). V shed 2 bases, J shed 2 bases, and the junction held 6 bases outside the gene matches. This CDR3 comprises 16 residues. For the CDR3, the DNA is TGTGCCTGGAGTCCCCCGGGACTAGCTAACACCGGGGAGCTGTTTTTT. Its protein is CAWSPPGLANTGELFF. Full variable domain (remainder filled in from reference TRBV30 and TRBJ2-2): SQTIHQWPATLVQPVGSPLSLECTVEGTSNPNLYWYRQAAGRGLQLLFYSVGIGQISSEVPQNLSASRPQDRQFILSSKKLLLSDSGFYLCAWSPPGLANTGELFFGEGSRLTVL.

The CDR3: CASSQGQGAREQYV. The CDR3 DNA is TGTGCCAGCAGTCAGGGACAGGGGGCGAGGGAGCAGTACGTC. The chain has TRBV6-5 and TRBJ2-7; 12 bases match TRBD1. After removal of 5 bases from V and 7 bases from J, the junction contained 6 bases not matched to a gene. CDR1 and CDR2 from the germline V gene are MNHEY and SVGAGI. This CDR3 has 14 residues.

A few counts support this clone. The genes are TRBV7-6 and TRBJ2-5, with a possible D match to TRBD2 (6 bases). The CDR3 runs to 15 residues. The germline CDR1 and CDR2 sequences are SGHVS and FNYEAQ. Trimming pared 0 bases from V and 5 bases from J, leaving 13 bases between. The CDR3 protein is CASSLAGGRGETQYF. In DNA form, the CDR3 reads TGTGCCAGCAGCTTAGCGGGAGGAAGGGGTGAGACCCAGTACTTC.

Turning to this clone: A read error may produce the germline difference seen at one junction end. Other DNA sequences within the sample encode an identical CDR3. The chain carries TRBV20-1 and TRBJ2-5; D gene ambiguous. CDR1 is DFQATT, CDR2 SNEGSKA, per germline (reference sequence). This CDR3 is built from 11 residues. CDR3 bases: TGCAGTGCCGGAACAGAAGAGACCCAATACTTC. As protein: CSAGTEETQYF.

The J gene is TRBJ1-2, the V gene TRBV7-2; D is perhaps TRBD1 (5 bases). Germline V gene data show CDR1 as SGHTA and CDR2 as FQGNSA. This CDR3 is built from 14 residues. Trimming left V 5 bases short and J 4 bases short, with 14 bases between. In DNA form, the CDR3 reads TGTGCCAGCAGCCCCCCGGGGCAGACCTATGGCTACACCTTC. It encodes CASSPPGQTYGYTF.

This clone was seen a handful of times. The chain links TRBV7-8 to TRBJ1-1; tentatively, D is TRBD1 (6 bases). Between the trimmed V and J ends, which lost 2 bases and 3 bases, there was a span of 13 bases. Germline V CDR1 and CDR2: SGHVS, FQNEAQ. The CDR3 is 15 amino acids. The DNA of the CDR3 is TGTGCCAGCAGCTTAAATAAAGGGGGTTACACTGAAGCTTTCTTT. This gives the protein CASSLNKGGYTEAFF.

This clone was seen only a few times. The gene calls are TRBV2 and TRBJ2-7, with 8 nucleotides matching TRBD2. Trimming took 0 bases from V and 4 from J; bases not matched to a gene: 2. The CDR3 length is 14 residues. Per the germline V gene, CDR1 is SNHLY and CDR2 is FYNNEI. CDR3 nucleotides: TGTGCCAGCAGTGAAGCCGGACTAGCATACGAGCAGTACGTC. This codes for CASSEAGLAYEQYV.

This clone was counted a few times. V and J are TRBV7-2 and TRBJ2-1; D gene uncertain. V lost 6 bases and J lost 0, with 9 bases in between. The CDR3 totals 14 residues. Germline CDR1 is SGHTA and CDR2 is FQGNSA. This CDR3 is CASRGRSSYNEQFF. In nucleotides, the CDR3 is TGTGCCAGCAGAGGGCGGAGCTCCTACAATGAGCAGTTCTTC.

There are a few counts of this clone. The J gene is TRBJ1-5, the V gene TRBV5-6; D is unresolved. Per germline, CDR1 SGHDT and CDR2 YYEEEE. The CDR3 runs 12 residues. The V end lost 1 base, the J end lost 1 base, and 0 bases lay between the germline ends. The DNA for the CDR3 is TGTGCCAGCAGCTTGAGCAATCAGCCCCAGCATTTT. Translation gives CASSLSNQPQHF. The whole variable domain, remainder taken from reference TRBV5-6 and TRBJ1-5, is DAGVTQSPTHLIKTRGQQVTLRCSPKSGHDTVSWYQQALGQGPQFIFQYYEEEERQRGNFPDRFSGHQFPNYSSELNVNALLLGDSALYLCASSLSNQPQHFGDGTRLSIL.

The genes are TRBV5-4 and TRBJ2-3; D not resolved. V lost 0 bases and J lost 2, with 10 bases in between. Germline CDR1 and CDR2: SGHNT and YYREEE (reference sequence). This CDR3 has 15 residues. CDR3 DNA: TGTGCCAGCAGCTTGGAGGCGATCGACACAGATACGCAGTATTTT. Translated: CASSLEAIDTDTQYF. The complete variable domain, with remaining parts taken from reference TRBV5-4 and TRBJ2-3, reads ETGVTQSPTHLIKTRGQQVTLRCSSQSGHNTVSWYQQALGQGPQFIFQYYREEENGRGNFPPRFSGLQFPNYSSELNVNALELDDSALYLCASSLEAIDTDTQYFGPGTRLTVL.

The J gene is TRBJ1-4, the V gene TRBV2, with D maybe TRBD1 (6 bases). Trimming removed 6 bases at V and 3 bases at J, with 11 bases between. This CDR3 spans 14 amino acids. The germline gives CDR1 SNHLY, CDR2 FYNNEI. The CDR3 reads CASRTGQSNEKLFF. DNA of the CDR3: TGTGCCAGCAGAACAGGGCAATCTAATGAAAAACTGTTTTTT.

In its sample, this clone was seen a few times. This rearrangement joins TRBV2 to TRBJ1-4, with D possibly TRBD1 on 5 matching bases. Between the trimmed V and J ends, which lost 3 bases and 0 bases, there was a span of 8 bases. The CDR3 covers 15 residues. Germline CDR1 SNHLY, CDR2 FYNNEI. The CDR3 region has the DNA TGTGCCAGCAGTGATCAGGGAGCAACTAATGAAAAACTGTTTTTT. It codes for CASSDQGATNEKLFF.

There are a few counts of this clone. The gene calls are TRBV5-1 and TRBJ2-2; 9 nucleotides match TRBD2. Trimming at V came to 1 base and at J to 5 bases, leaving 9 bases not matched to a gene. The CDR3 runs 17 residues. Germline assignment: CDR1 SGHRS and CDR2 YFSETQ. CDR3 coding DNA: TGCGCCAGCAGCTTGCAGCCTCTAGCGGGAAATACCGGGGAGCTGTTTTTT. This codes for CASSLQPLAGNTGELFF.

As regards this clone: Distinct nucleotide sequences in the sample also encode this CDR3. The rearrangement joins TRBV29-1 to TRBJ1-2; D gene uncertain. Trimming pared 1 base from V and 3 bases from J, leaving 9 bases between. This CDR3 is built from 13 residues. CDR1 is SQVTM, CDR2 ANQGSEA, per germline. The CDR3 bases are TGCAGCGTTGAAGGGAGGGTTGACTATGGCTACACCTTC. Translation: CSVEGRVDYGYTF.

The rearrangement uses TRBV19 and TRBJ2-2; D unresolved. Germline V gene sequence: CDR1 LNHDA, CDR2 SQIVND (reference sequence). Between the trimmed V and J ends, which lost 3 bases and 1 base, there was a span of 12 bases. CDR3 length equals 16 residues. The CDR3 protein is CASSIRRIENTGELFF. The CDR3 DNA is TGTGCCAGTAGTATCAGGCGAATAGAGAACACCGGGGAGCTGTTTTTT.

This clone occurred a few times. V gene TRBV25-1 combines with J gene TRBJ1-4, with 9 nucleotides matching TRBD1. Germline V CDR1 and CDR2: MGHDK, SYGVNS. V was clipped by 2 bases and J by 6 bases; unmatched bases: 4. This CDR3 is 15 amino acids long. For the CDR3, the DNA is TGTGCCAGCAGTGAACTAGGGGACAGGGATGAAAAACTGTTTTTT. Translating it yields CASSELGDRDEKLFF.

This clone was counted only a few times. The chain has TRBV5-1 and TRBJ1-5; 8 positions agree with TRBD1. The germline gives CDR1 SGHRS, CDR2 YFSETQ. The length of the CDR3 is 16 residues. V gave up 1 base and J gave up 6 bases; unmatched junction bases: 9. The CDR3 here is CASSLLGQGAGQPQHF. For the CDR3, the DNA is TGCGCCAGCAGCTTGCTTGGGCAGGGGGCCGGTCAGCCCCAGCATTTT.

The chain uses TRBV9 and TRBJ2-1, with 9 nucleotides matching TRBD2. This CDR3 is 13 amino acids long. V shed 1 base, J shed 9 bases, and the junction held 2 bases outside the gene matches. Germline assignment: CDR1 SGDLS and CDR2 YYNGEE. CDR3 sequence: CASSVTAGGEQFF. CDR3 bases: TGTGCCAGCAGCGTAACAGCGGGAGGTGAGCAGTTCTTC.

V usage is TRBV25-1 and J usage is TRBJ2-5; D call uncertain. Germline V gene sequence: CDR1 MGHDK, CDR2 SYGVNS. The CDR3 extends over 13 amino acids. Trimming removed 3 bases from V and 1 base from J, with 6 bases in between. This chain's CDR3 is CASSEWSQETQYF. As DNA, the CDR3 is TGTGCCAGCAGTGAGTGGAGCCAAGAGACCCAGTACTTC.